This TCR beta chain came from a study of T cell repertoires in cytomegalovirus infection. Across the study: Recently identified HLA-C-restricted CMV epitopes were used, and well-studied HLA-B-restricted CMV epitopes were used as well. Broader study findings: HLA-C-restricted CMV clonotypes gave the most frequent clonotype in two of eight donors. Summed public TCR beta family frequency identified CMV carriers bearing the relevant HLA.

This clonotype was seen repeatedly, ten times or more. What it binds is not known. TCRdb called the reads again in MiXCR, with one record for every CDR3 protein. Of roughly 730,000 distinct CDR3 sequences listed, 30% to 35% are singletons. CDR3 length: 14 residues. Trimming took 5 bases from V and 4 from J; bases not matched to a gene: 6. Germline V CDR1 and CDR2: MNHEY, SMNVEV (reference sequence). The V gene is TRBV27, the J gene TRBJ2-7, with 9 nucleotides matching TRBD1. The sample here was cultured PBMCs, taken from culture after CMV antigen stimulation. The clonotype was recovered from a human donor in good health (CMV status not recorded). Some clones in this sample may be carry-over from other donors' samples. DNA of the CDR3: TGTGCCAGCAGTCGTCCCGGGACAGGGTACGAGCAGTACTTC. This translates into CASSRPGTGYEQYF.